The sequence of this TCR beta chain was determined in a study of T-cell memory formation after mild COVID-19. The germline V and J ends were trimmed by 3 bases and 5 bases, with 8 bases remaining between them. This CDR3 comprises 11 residues. Germline CDR1 DFQATT, CDR2 SNEGSKA (reference sequence). TCRdb redid the calling of the 5' RACE reads with MiXCR, one entry per CDR3 protein. The sample includes under 600,000 distinct CDR3 sequences, about 20% seen only once; the top ten take roughly 8.1%. Sequencing was done on a sample of PBMCs or a T cell subset sorted from them (not recorded which). V and J are TRBV20-1 and TRBJ2-7; either TRBD1 or TRBD2 may fit D (5 bases each). The sequence was obtained from an adult woman who had mild COVID-19 (a few samples of this study predate the infection). Cell type and time point are not known. CDR3 region: CSASGGHEQYF. CDR3 sequence (DNA): TGCAGTGCTAGTGGGGGTCACGAGCAGTACTTC.